This TCR beta chain was identified in a study of cytomegalovirus exposure and HLA in healthy donors. Notes on the study in general: Published work reported that the classifier diagnosed cytomegalovirus status with high specificity and sensitivity.

Points on this clone: Its specificity is unknown.

Primers: 60 Vbeta forward and 13 Jbeta reverse. Assay used: immunoSEQ multiplex PCR; TCRdb lists only in-frame clones, some missing. In the table there are some 170,000 clones, about three quarters of which are singletons. The V end was cut by 6 bases, the J end by 4 bases, with 13 bases between. The CDR3 covers 15 residues. Germline V lookup: CDR1 SNHLY, CDR2 FYNNEI. Material: PBMCs. This clonotype was sampled from a woman aged 55-70 years in good health and CMV-seropositive. J is TRBJ1-6 and V is TRBV2, with D possibly TRBD1 on 6 matching bases. The CDR3 loop reads CASRTPGQYNSPLHF. The CDR3 DNA follows: TGTGCCAGCAGAACCCCTGGACAGTATAATTCACCCCTCCACTTT.